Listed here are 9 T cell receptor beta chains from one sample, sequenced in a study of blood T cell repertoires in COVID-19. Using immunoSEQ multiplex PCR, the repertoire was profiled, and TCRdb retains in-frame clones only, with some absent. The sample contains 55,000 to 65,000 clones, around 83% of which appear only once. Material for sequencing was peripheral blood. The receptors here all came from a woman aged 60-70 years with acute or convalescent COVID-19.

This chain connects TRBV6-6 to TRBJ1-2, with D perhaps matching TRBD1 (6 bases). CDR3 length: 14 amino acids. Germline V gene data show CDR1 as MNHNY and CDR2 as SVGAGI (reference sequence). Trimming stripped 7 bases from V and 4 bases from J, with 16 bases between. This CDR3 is CASTMVGAIYGYTF. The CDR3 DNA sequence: TGTGCCAGCACCATGGTGGGGGCGATCTATGGCTACACCTTC.

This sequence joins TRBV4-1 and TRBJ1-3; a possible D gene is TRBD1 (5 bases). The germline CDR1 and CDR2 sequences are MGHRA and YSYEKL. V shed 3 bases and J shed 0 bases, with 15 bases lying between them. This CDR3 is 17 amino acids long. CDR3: CASSHQQAPNSGNTIYF. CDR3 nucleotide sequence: TGCGCCAGCAGCCATCAACAGGCTCCCAACTCTGGAAACACCATATATTTT.

Here the CDR3 DNA reads TGTGCCAGTAGTATTAGGGCGGGGGTCTCCTACAATGAGCAGTTCTTC. Translating it yields CASSIRAGVSYNEQFF. The chain recombines TRBV19 with TRBJ2-1; 7 bases align to TRBD2. The CDR3 covers 16 residues. After removal of 3 bases from V and 0 bases from J, the junction contained 5 bases not matched to a gene. Germline V gives CDR1 LNHDA, CDR2 SQIVND (reference sequence).

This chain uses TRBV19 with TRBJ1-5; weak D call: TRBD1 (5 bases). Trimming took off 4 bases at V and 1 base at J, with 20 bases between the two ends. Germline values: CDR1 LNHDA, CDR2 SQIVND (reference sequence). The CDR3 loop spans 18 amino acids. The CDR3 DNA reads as TGTGCCAGTAGTAAGAACCAGGGAGGTTTGGCGAGCAATCAGCCCCAGCATTTT. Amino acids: CASSKNQGGLASNQPQHF.

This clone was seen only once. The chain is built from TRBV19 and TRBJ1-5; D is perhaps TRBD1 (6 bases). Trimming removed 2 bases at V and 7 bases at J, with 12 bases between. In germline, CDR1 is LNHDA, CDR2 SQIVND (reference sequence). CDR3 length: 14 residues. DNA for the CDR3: TGTGCCAGTAGTATAACAGGGATGGGGCAGCCCCAGCATTTT. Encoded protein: CASSITGMGQPQHF.

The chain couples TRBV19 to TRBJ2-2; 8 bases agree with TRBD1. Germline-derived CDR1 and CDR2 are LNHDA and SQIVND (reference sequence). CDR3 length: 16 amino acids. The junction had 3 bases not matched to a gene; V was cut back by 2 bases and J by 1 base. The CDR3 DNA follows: TGTGCCAGTAGTATACGGACAGGGAGGAACACCGGGGAGCTGTTTTTT. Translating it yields CASSIRTGRNTGELFF.

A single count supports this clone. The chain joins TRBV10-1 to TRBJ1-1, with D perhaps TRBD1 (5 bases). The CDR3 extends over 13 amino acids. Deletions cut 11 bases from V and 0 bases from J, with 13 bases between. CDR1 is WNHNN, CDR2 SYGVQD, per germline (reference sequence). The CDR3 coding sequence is TGCGCCTCCTGGGGCAGCCTGAACACTGAAGCTTTCTTT. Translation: CASWGSLNTEAFF.

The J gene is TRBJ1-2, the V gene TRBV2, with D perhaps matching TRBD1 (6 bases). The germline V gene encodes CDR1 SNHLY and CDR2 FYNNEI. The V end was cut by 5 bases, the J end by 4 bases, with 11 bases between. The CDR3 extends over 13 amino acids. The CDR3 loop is CASSPGDRYGYTF. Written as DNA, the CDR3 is TGTGCCAGCAGTCCAGGGGATCGCTATGGCTACACCTTC.

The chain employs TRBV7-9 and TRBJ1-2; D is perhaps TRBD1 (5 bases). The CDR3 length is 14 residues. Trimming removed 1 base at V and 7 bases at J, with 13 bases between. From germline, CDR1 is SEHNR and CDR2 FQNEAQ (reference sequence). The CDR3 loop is CASSLEGKRSGYTF. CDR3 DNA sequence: TGTGCCAGCAGCTTAGAGGGGAAGCGTAGTGGCTACACCTTC.